Included here is one TCR beta chain sequence, with context. Its antigen has not been determined. Per-nucleotide qualities are absent, and no much larger clonotype sits a single base away. The sample comes from a study of CD8 T cells in Susac syndrome (dated by TCRdb to between 2017 and 2020). As for the study more broadly: The study used repertoire sequencing to test whether antigen drove CD8+ T cell activation and differentiation in Susac syndrome. What the research found in general, with its limitations: The TCR sequencing and HLA analysis was acknowledged to have included a relatively small number of individuals.

RNA was extracted with the RNeasy kit and about 0.5 to 1 ug was reverse transcribed using random hexamers. The immunoSEQ multiplex PCR assay, which covers 54 Vbeta and 13 Jbeta segments, was used to amplify TCR beta CDR3 regions. To correct PCR amplification bias, a synthetic template baseline was used for both primer optimization and computational correction. For the original study's pipeline: Reads were assigned to V, D and J genes according to IMGT and analyzed in immunoSEQ Analyzer, with only productive sequences retained. Clonality was computed as one minus Shannon entropy normalized by log2 of the number of productive unique sequences. Public and private clones were assessed among the 100 most prevalent clones of each patient and control. Clones were defined as Susac-specific if absent from the healthy and MS cohorts, from 1052 published viral clones and from other ImmuneACCESS disease sequences. TCRdb reprocessing: public reads trimmed at Q25 with fastp, clones called with MiXCR, in-frame beta chains kept. Duplicate CDR3 protein sequences are folded into a single record with the most common DNA and genes. Here the V and J calls rest on TCRdb's processing, not on the authors' analysis. The sample profile shows about 210,000 distinct CDR3 sequences; 95% of them were found once. The biggest ten clones account for less than 0.095% of the sample.

High-throughput TCR beta sequencing profiled peripheral blood CD8+ and CD4+ T cells from healthy donors, Susac syndrome patients and multiple sclerosis patients. The multiple sclerosis controls were treatment-naive patients whose relapsing-remitting disease, either stable or active, fulfilled the revised McDonald criteria. Bulk CD8+ and CD4+ T cells were purified by magnetic negative isolation, whereas CD8+ TEMRA cells were enriched by FACS. Blood was drawn into EDTA tubes, processed within 24 hours, and PBMCs were isolated by density gradient centrifugation. PBMCs destined for TCR sequencing were cryopreserved in liquid nitrogen and later thawed in a 37 °C water bath. The sorted or isolated CD4+, CD8+ and CD8+ TEMRA cells had a purity of 90% or higher. Deletion took 2 bases off V and 0 bases off J, with a span of 5 bases between the germline ends. Reading from cysteine to phenylalanine, the CDR3 counts 13 amino acids. CDR3 DNA is the only sequence kept; it has 39 bases, read in frame from the first base.

The sequence links TRBV12-3 or TRBV12-4 to TRBJ2-7; no D gene call is confident. This sequence originates from a human donor with multiple sclerosis. Sequenced material: CD4+ T cells from PBMCs. The CDR3 protein: CASSLILSYEQYF. The DNA sequence is given as TGTGCCAGCAGTTTAATCCTCTCCTACGAGCAGTACTTC.